This T cell receptor beta chain was sequenced for a study of cytomegalovirus exposure and HLA in healthy donors. At the level of the study: There were about 85 million unique TCRs (from HLA-typed donors) in an early data release. Study results and caveats: DRB1 showed the most TCR associations and HLA-C the fewest in a later analysis, as rates varied by HLA locus. When analyzed later, a missense DCLRE1C variant was found to be linked to TCR beta V- and J-gene trimming. In an earlier analysis, productive rearrangement rates for most beta V segments clustered near 90% or 30%.

This clone showed up just once. Its antigen is undetermined. Per the germline V gene, CDR1 is ENHRY and CDR2 is SYGVKD. Deletions cut 7 bases from V and 2 bases from J, with 11 bases between. The CDR3 is 13 residues long. Both 60 Vbeta primers and 13 Jbeta primers went into the PCR. Some clones are missing from TCRdb's copy, which holds only in-frame ones; the method was immunoSEQ multiplex PCR. The data contain approximately 210,000 clones, about 87% of them singletons. The V call is TRBV10-3, the J call TRBJ1-1; D is ambiguous. The sequencing sample was made of PBMCs. The sequence derives from a young woman in good health and CMV-seronegative. This CDR3 is CAIMARLNTEAFF. CDR3 DNA sequence: TGTGCCATCATGGCTCGACTAAACACTGAAGCTTTCTTT.